This T cell receptor beta chain was recorded in a study of somatic mutations in cytotoxic T cells in rheumatoid arthritis. Across the whole study: Patient blood (approximately 30 ml EDTA) was drawn right after diagnosis, before any treatment. Sorting by flow gave nearly 100% purity for some V beta antibody-stained T-cell populations, including V beta1+ cells sequenced for TCRB. Study conclusions and caveats: The top CD8+ clone topped 20% of CD8+ cells in about an eighth of the roughly 65 patients.

About this clone: Its antigen is unidentified.

Germline loops: CDR1 MDHEN, CDR2 SYDVKM. V was pared by 8 bases and J by 4 bases, with 12 bases between. The CDR3 has 14 amino acids. Isolating CD4+ and CD8+ cells involved positive magnetic bead selection on an AutoMACS. Their purity was then checked by flow cytometry. Clones were read by immunoSEQ multiplex PCR, and TCRdb kept only the in-frame ones, dropping some. This sample carries 20,000 or so clones, approximately 80% of them seen once, and the ten largest clones take approximately 9.1%. The sequence derives from an adult with rheumatoid arthritis. This chain links TRBV28 with TRBJ1-6; no firm D call. The sequenced sample consisted of CD8+ T cells sorted from blood. This chain's CDR3 is CASRDITYNSPLHF. CDR3 coding DNA: TGTGCCAGCCGAGACATTACATATAATTCACCCCTCCACTTT.